The 7 T cell receptor beta chains given below trace back to one sample, sequenced in a study of T cell responses to AZD1222 COVID-19 vaccine. The repertoire was sequenced with immunoSEQ multiplex PCR; TCRdb's copy has only in-frame clones and lacks some. Here the sample spans around 97,000 clones, about 90% being singletons. Sample: peripheral blood, taken on day 0 of AZD1222 vaccination. These receptor sequences come from an adult in good health.

The J gene is TRBJ2-7, the V gene TRBV18, with D maybe TRBD2 (6 bases). The germline gives CDR1 KGHSH, CDR2 LQKENI. V was clipped by 0 bases and J by 1 base, with 13 bases between them. The CDR3 loop spans 16 amino acids. The CDR3 is CASSPPGGGVSYEQYF. In DNA form, the CDR3 reads TGTGCCAGCTCACCACCGGGAGGCGGCGTGTCCTACGAGCAGTACTTC.

The chain combines TRBV3-1 (or the pseudogene TRBV3-2) with TRBJ1-1, with a weak D call TRBD1 (5 bases). The CDR3 loop spans 14 amino acids. Per the germline V gene, CDR1 is LGHDT and CDR2 is YNNKEL (reference sequence). Trimming took 1 base from V and 5 from J, leaving 11 bases between them. The CDR3 region has the DNA TGTGCCAGCAGCCAAGTCGGGGGAGAGACTGAAGCTTTCTTT. Its translation: CASSQVGGETEAFF.

This clone has only a few counts. CDR3 amino acids: CASSPARRQKETQYF. The CDR3 DNA reads as TGTGCCAGCAGTCCCGCCCGCCGGCAGAAGGAGACCCAGTACTTC. The rearrangement uses TRBV28 and TRBJ2-5; D not certain. V lost 5 bases to trimming and J lost 5 bases, with 18 bases between them. The CDR3 loop spans 15 amino acids. Per germline, CDR1 MDHEN and CDR2 SYDVKM.

As DNA, the CDR3 is TGTGCCAGCAGCGAAACGGGACAGATTTACAATGAGCAGTTCTTC. This sequence encodes CASSETGQIYNEQFF. The chain recombines TRBV28 with TRBJ2-1; TRBD1 matches 7 bases. From germline, CDR1 is MDHEN and CDR2 SYDVKM. This CDR3 has 15 residues. After removal of 6 bases from V and 4 bases from J, the junction contained 9 bases not matched to a gene.

The V and J genes are TRBV28 and TRBJ1-1; D not resolved. Germline values: CDR1 MDHEN, CDR2 SYDVKM. V lost 6 bases, J lost 0 bases, and 5 bases lay in between. The CDR3 spans 12 residues. In nucleotides, the CDR3 is TGTGCCAGCAGGGCCCTGAACACTGAAGCTTTCTTT. This translates into CASRALNTEAFF.

This clone appeared once. The CDR3 protein is CASSLDLEETQYF. CDR3 sequence (DNA): TGTGCCAGCAGCTTAGATCTGGAAGAGACCCAGTACTTC. The chain carries TRBV7-6 and TRBJ2-5; D is unresolved. Trimming cost V 1 base and J 3 bases, with 6 bases left between them. CDR3 length equals 13 residues. Germline values: CDR1 SGHVS, CDR2 FNYEAQ.

The J gene is TRBJ2-7, the V gene TRBV18, with D possibly matching TRBD1 (5 bases). This CDR3 comprises 15 residues. The germline V gene encodes CDR1 KGHSH and CDR2 LQKENI. The V end lost 3 bases, the J end lost 1 base, and 13 bases lay between the germline ends. Here the CDR3 DNA reads TGTGCCAGCTCACCCCGGGCAGGGTCGTCCTACGAGCAGTACTTC. Protein product: CASSPRAGSSYEQYF.